Shown below are 4 T cell receptor beta chains from a single sample sequenced in a study of T cell responses to AZD1222 COVID-19 vaccine. Assay used: immunoSEQ multiplex PCR; TCRdb lists only in-frame clones, some missing. The profile covers roughly 160,000 clones, with about 90% appearing a single time and about 1.9% taken by the ten largest. Specimen: peripheral blood, collected on day 0 of AZD1222 vaccination. The receptors were sampled from an adult in good health.

This rearrangement joins TRBV3-1 (or the pseudogene TRBV3-2) to TRBJ2-3; 8 bases fit TRBD2. The CDR3 spans 15 residues. V lost 4 bases, J lost 2 bases, and 5 bases stayed unmatched. Germline CDR1 LGHDT, CDR2 YNNKEL (reference sequence). For the CDR3, the DNA is TGTGCCAGCAGCCCGGGGGGGACGAACACAGATACGCAGTATTTT. Amino acids: CASSPGGTNTDTQYF.

This chain uses TRBV28 with TRBJ1-2; tentative D call: TRBD1 (5 bases). CDR1 MDHEN and CDR2 SYDVKM come from the germline V gene. Trimming cost V 9 bases and J 1 base, with 21 bases left between them. There are 16 residues in the CDR3. In DNA form, the CDR3 reads TGTGCCAGTAGTGATGGGGCGCGGATGAGTAACTATGGCTACACCTTC. Translation gives CASSDGARMSNYGYTF.

The genes are TRBV14 and TRBJ2-3; TRBD2 matches at 7 bases. The V gene end was trimmed by 0 bases and the J gene end by 7 bases; junction bases not matched to a gene: 13. The CDR3 is 17 residues long. The germline gives CDR1 SGHDN, CDR2 FVKESK. The CDR3 DNA is TGTGCCAGCAGCCAAGAAGAGGTCGAGCGGGGCCGGAATACGCAGTATTTT. As protein: CASSQEEVERGRNTQYF.

The chain has TRBV7-9 and TRBJ1-3; D ambiguous. The CDR3 spans 14 residues. Germline CDR1 is SEHNR and CDR2 is FQNEAQ (reference sequence). The ends were cut back, 6 bases at V and 4 bases at J, with 13 bases in the middle. CDR3 protein: CASREEGRGNTIYF. CDR3 sequence (DNA): TGTGCCAGCAGAGAGGAGGGTCGCGGAAACACCATATATTTT. Based on the CDR3 plus reference TRBV7-9 and TRBJ1-3, the full variable domain is DTGVSQNPRHKITKRGQNVTFRCDPISEHNRLYWYRQTLGQGPEFLTYFQNEAQLEKSRLLSDRFSAERPKGSFSTLEIQRTEQGDSAMYLCASREEGRGNTIYFGEGSWLTVV.